This record covers a single TCR beta chain. Its antigen remains unknown. The entry originates in a study of identical twins. Points from the study as a whole: One should note that invariant MAIT and iNKT cells could partly confound zero-insertion analyses. Clonotypes of the beta chain that were abundant in cord blood carried fewer insertions (memory repertoires showed none). Excess sharing between twins was weaker in beta out-of-frame sequences.

A universal primer binding site was introduced by template switching. The final cDNA contained unique molecular identifiers. TCRdb ran MiXCR on the 5' RACE reads and lists one entry per CDR3 protein. This sample has about 460,000 distinct CDR3 sequences, with 13% to 15% found just once. This sample was also put to use in a study of yellow fever vaccine responses in identical twins.

The clonotype comes from a woman younger than 30 in good health. The sample was CD4+ T cells sorted from blood.

In nucleotides, the CDR3 is TGTGCCAGCAGTCCTCGGATCGCCGGCCCGGGGAACACCGGGGAGCTGTTTTTT. This encodes CASSPRIAGPGNTGELFF. The chain carries TRBV6-1 and TRBJ2-2; no firm D call. The germline V and J ends were trimmed by 5 bases and 1 base, with 20 bases remaining between them. CDR1 is MNHNS and CDR2 is SASEGT in the germline V gene. CDR3 length equals 18 residues.